This T cell receptor beta chain stems from a study of control samples from healthy donors and cancer patients. The V end lost 7 bases, the J end lost 4 bases, and 17 bases lay between the germline ends. The CDR3 totals 14 residues. The germline CDR1 and CDR2 sequences are SNHLY and FYNNEI. Sequencing was performed with immunoSEQ multiplex PCR; in TCRdb, only in-frame clones are kept and a portion is missing. The table records about 130,000 clones, approximately 92% of them present only once. The sequencing sample was made of blood. This chain connects TRBV2 to TRBJ2-7; D gene uncertain. This receptor was obtained from a man in his late teens or twenties in good health. CDR3 region: CASTKFGSSYEQYF. CDR3 bases: TGTGCCAGCACAAAATTCGGGTCGAGTTACGAGCAGTACTTC.